This TCR beta chain was obtained from a study of neurological immune-mediated disorders (dated by TCRdb to about 2019). General notes on the study: Using UMI-based sequencing, the study compared peripheral blood TCR-beta repertoires from patients with HTLV-I-associated myelopathy (HAM/TSP), patients with multiple sclerosis, and healthy controls. Alongside PBMC samples, the set of some 98 TCR-beta libraries contained longitudinal samples, technical triplicates, and paired CD4+ and CD8+ T-cell subsets that had been sorted. The cohort was made up of about 68 subjects, consisting of about 14 HAM/TSP patients, about 34 multiple sclerosis patients and around 20 healthy controls.

cDNA synthesis used template-switch 5'RACE with a primer carrying a 10-nucleotide random unique molecular identifier tagging each TCR transcript. Each sequencing run produced over 160 million TCR-beta sequences covering 15-18 subjects. The RNeasy kit was used for extraction of total RNA. The KAPA Real-time Library Amplification kit was used to amplify TCR-beta VDJ regions with primers targeting the TCR constant region and the 5'RACE anchor. A first PCR added sample indexes and Illumina adaptors, and a second PCR then raised library yield. The roughly 650 bp TCR product was size-selected on a 2% E-gel SizeSelection system after Ampure bead purification. Library quality was checked on a Bioanalyzer, concentration was measured with Qubit, and libraries were quantified with the Kapa Library Quantification kit before pooling. Paired-end 2 x 150 bp sequencing of the libraries was performed on an Illumina HiSeq 2500. To increase sequence diversity, about 25-31% phiX was spiked into each library pool. For the original study's pipeline: Quality-filtered reads were processed with the UMI-based MiGEC pipeline, which removed over 85% of raw TCR sequences during error correction. VDJ genes were aligned to IMGT germline references, and clonotypes were defined by unique CDR3 amino acid sequence plus V-J genes. Clonal expansion, Shannon diversity, and CDR3 relatedness (CalcPairwiseDistances, ClusterSamples) were evaluated with VDJtools, and phylogenetic trees were built with CLCbio workbench. Clones with at least 8 unique UMIs were defined as expanded, with this threshold being based on coefficient-of-variation modelling across technical triplicates. TCRdb reprocessing: public reads trimmed at Q25 with fastp, clones called with MiXCR, in-frame beta chains kept. Identical CDR3 proteins give one entry, which carries the most common genes and DNA. These V and J calls originate from TCRdb's pipeline instead of the authors' own analysis. The sample table shows some 10,000 distinct CDR3 sequences, and roughly 21% are seen once. The ten largest clones represent 50% of the sample.

On this clonotype itself: The antigen it binds to is not known. One base away there is no much larger clone; base qualities are not given.

Study-wide findings and limitations: TCR clonal expansion was greatest in HAM/TSP patients and smallest in MS patients, who ranked below even healthy controls. Across subjects, expanded clones never shared an identical CDR3 amino acid sequence, which suggests that the TCR-beta repertoires in every group were private.

TCR libraries for sorted subsets were made from roughly 950,000 sorted CD4+ or CD8+ T cells. PBMCs were separated from peripheral blood using Ficoll-Hypaque density gradient centrifugation and then cryopreserved in liquid nitrogen. Paired sorted CD4+ and CD8+ subsets came from healthy controls, HAM/TSP patients and MS patients. Reading the germline V gene (reference sequence) gives CDR1 MNHEY and CDR2 SMNVEV. Including the terminal cysteine and phenylalanine, the CDR3 comprises 14 residues. The only DNA kept is the CDR3, 42 bases in frame from the first base. Trimming takes 5 bases from V and 1 base from J, and the germline ends sit 9 bases apart.

The sequence joins TRBV27 to TRBJ2-4; the D gene assignment is ambiguous. The clonotype was recovered from an older woman with HTLV-1-associated myelopathy (HAM/TSP). Material: CD8+ T cells from blood. CDR3 reads: CASSLVGAKNIQYF. The sequenced DNA is TGTGCCAGCAGTCTTGTCGGGGCCAAAAACATTCAGTACTTC.